Listed below are T cell receptor beta chains from one sample, sequenced in a study of T cell changes during pregnancy in multiple sclerosis. Libraries were prepared by immunoSEQ multiplex PCR; TCRdb keeps only in-frame clonotypes and omits some of them. Among around 37,000 clones, 92% were seen once, and the ten largest hold under 30%. The material was CD8+ T cells from peripheral blood mononuclear cells, obtained before pregnancy. The receptor set was obtained from a female donor with multiple sclerosis, enrolled in a pregnancy study. CDR3s include the opening cysteine and the closing phenylalanine or tryptophan. D genes are given only for firm matches. Where a row states a size, it is once, few, many or the class of an expanded clone; other rows omit it.

TRBJ1-1 | - | - | TRBV2 | CASRNEGGWTEAFF | TGTGCCAGCAGAAATGAGGGAGGGTGGACTGAAGCTTTCTTT
TRBJ1-2 | - | TRBD1 | TRBV5-6 | CASGDRNYGYTF | TGTGCCAGCGGGGACAGGAACTATGGCTACACCTTC
TRBJ1-2 | - | - | TRBV28 | CASSIQGDGYTF | TGTGCCAGCAGTATACAGGGTGACGGCTACACCTTC
TRBJ1-4 | few | - | TRBV2 | CASDGEVATNEKLFF | TGTGCCAGCGACGGGGAAGTTGCAACTAATGAAAAACTGTTTTTT
TRBJ2-2 | - | TRBD1 | TRBV27 | CASSFRDRPEELFF | TGTGCCAGCAGTTTTAGGGACAGGCCCGAGGAGCTGTTTTTT
TRBJ1-2 | - | - | TRBV9 | CASSVGRGGYTF | TGTGCCAGCAGCGTAGGCAGGGGTGGCTACACCTTC
TRBJ1-2 | - | - | TRBV28 | CASSWATNYGYTF | TGTGCCAGCAGTTGGGCGACAAACTATGGCTACACCTTC
TRBJ2-3 | - | TRBD2 | TRBV10-3 | CAISETGTRSDTQYF | TGTGCCATCAGTGAGACCGGGACTAGGTCCGATACGCAGTATTTT
TRBJ2-7 | few | - | TRBV11-2 | CASSYTRAYEQYF | TGTGCCAGCAGCTACACTAGGGCGTACGAGCAGTACTTC
TRBJ1-1 | - | TRBD1 | TRBV27 | CASSFRQTGRENTEAFF | TGTGCCAGCAGTTTTCGCCAGACAGGGCGGGAGAACACTGAAGCTTTCTTT
TRBJ2-3 | - | TRBD1 | TRBV30 | CAWSGTGALTDTQYF | TGTGCCTGGAGTGGGACAGGGGCCCTCACAGATACGCAGTATTTT
TRBJ1-6 | - | TRBD1 | TRBV19 | CASTPRTGNSPLHF | TGTGCCAGTACCCCGAGGACAGGGAATTCACCCCTCCACTTT
TRBJ1-4 | - | - | TRBV7-9 | CASSLGQEATNEKLFF | TGTGCCAGCAGCTTAGGCCAGGAAGCAACTAATGAAAAACTGTTTTTT
TRBJ1-2 | - | - | TRBV5-1 | CASSLDYGYTF | TGCGCCAGCAGCCTCGACTATGGCTACACCTTC
TRBJ1-1 | - | - | TRBV5-1 | CASSQRGPGRKNTEAFF | TGCGCCAGCAGCCAGCGCGGCCCGGGTCGGAAGAACACTGAAGCTTTCTTT
TRBJ2-2 | - | TRBD1 | TRBV7-6 | CASSPQQGSPYTGELFF | TGTGCCAGCAGTCCACAACAGGGGAGTCCGTACACCGGGGAGCTGTTTTTT
TRBJ1-2 | - | TRBD1 | TRBV28 | CASSTGTGWGYTF | TGTGCCAGCAGTACGGGGACAGGCTGGGGCTACACCTTC
TRBJ2-1 | - | TRBD2 | TRBV7-8 | CASSLAGGYNEQFF | TGTGCCAGCAGCTTAGCGGGAGGGTACAATGAGCAGTTCTTC